The 25 T cell receptor beta chains presented below share a single source sample, sequenced in a study of vaccination effects on CD4 cells after COVID-19. The table came from immunoSEQ multiplex PCR; TCRdb's copy has only in-frame clones and leaves some out. This table holds about 27,000 clones, about 70% found once. The antigens of these receptors remain unknown. Under the ViraFEST assay, PBMC were stimulated with viral peptide pools so that antigen-specific CD4+ T cells expanded. Sequencing was performed afterwards. Subsequent to a culture period of about ten days, CD4+ T cells were isolated. The study found no prior SARS-CoV-2 infection in the vaccine recipients, who tested negative for nucleocapsid antibodies. The sample was CD4+ T cells from PBMCs cultured with HCoV-NL63 spike peptides, taken before COVID-19 vaccination. The receptor source for this set is a human donor who received a COVID-19 vaccine.

The chain carries TRBV18 and TRBJ2-1; 12 bases match TRBD2. The CDR3 is made up of 16 amino acids. Germline loops: CDR1 KGHSH, CDR2 LQKENI. Losses at the gene ends were 2 bases for V and 8 bases for J; bases not matched to a gene: 7. The CDR3 DNA follows: TGTGCCAGCTCACCAGATCTAGCGGGGGGGTACGATGAGCAGTTCTTC. Protein sequence: CASSPDLAGGYDEQFF.

The chain employs TRBV18 and TRBJ2-7, with TRBD1 as a possible D gene (5 bases). Per germline, CDR1 KGHSH and CDR2 LQKENI. V gave up 3 bases and J gave up 0 bases, with 12 bases separating them. This CDR3 is built from 15 residues. The CDR3 DNA is TGTGCCAGCTCACCTAGACAGCTAAGCTCCTACGAGCAGTACTTC. Protein sequence: CASSPRQLSSYEQYF.

The chain joins TRBV3-1 (or the pseudogene TRBV3-2) to TRBJ2-5, with 15 positions matching TRBD2. V lost 3 bases and J lost 5; bases outside the gene matches: 16. Germline loops: CDR1 LGHDT, CDR2 YNNKEL (reference sequence). This CDR3 has 20 amino acids. The DNA for the CDR3 is TGTGCCAGCAGCCAGGGGGCCCGGACTAGCGGGAGGGCCGGATCGGAGACCCAGTACTTC. This sequence encodes CASSQGARTSGRAGSETQYF.

The chain couples TRBV3-1 (or the pseudogene TRBV3-2) to TRBJ1-6; 11 nucleotides line up with TRBD1. Germline-derived CDR1 and CDR2 are LGHDT and YNNKEL (reference sequence). The CDR3 consists of 16 residues. The junction had 2 bases not matched to a gene; V was cut back by 3 bases and J by 4 bases. CDR3 residues: CASSQGQGVYNSPLHF. The CDR3 nucleotides are TGTGCCAGCAGCCAGGGACAGGGGGTTTATAATTCACCCCTCCACTTT.

The V call is TRBV5-1, the J call TRBJ2-3; tentatively, D is TRBD2 (7 bases). Trimming took 4 bases from V and 0 from J, leaving 18 bases between them. Germline CDR1 SGHRS, CDR2 YFSETQ. The CDR3 covers 17 residues. Written as DNA, the CDR3 is TGCGCCAGCAGCCCGATGCCCGGGGGGCTCAGCACAGATACGCAGTATTTT. As protein: CASSPMPGGLSTDTQYF.

This sequence joins TRBV2 and TRBJ2-7; possible D gene TRBD2, 5 bases. Germline lookup yields CDR1 SNHLY and CDR2 FYNNEI. Trimming took off 2 bases at V and 2 bases at J, with 13 bases between the two ends. This CDR3 region has 15 residues. The CDR3 region has the DNA TGTGCCAGCAGTGAATATTGGGAGTATCCCTACGAGCAGTACTTC. Translated, it gives CASSEYWEYPYEQYF.

The chain uses TRBV2 and TRBJ2-7, with TRBD1 as a possible D gene (5 bases). CDR1 and CDR2 (germline): SNHLY, FYNNEI. Trimming stripped 6 bases from V and 0 bases from J, with 12 bases between. There are 14 residues in the CDR3. The CDR3 DNA follows: TGTGCCAGCAGCCTAGGGGCCCTCTCCTACGAGCAGTACTTC. Encoded protein: CASSLGALSYEQYF.

A few counts support this clone. The chain joins TRBV7-3 to TRBJ2-7; D call uncertain. The CDR3 spans 14 residues. V was cut by 5 bases and J by 7 bases, with 18 bases left in between. Germline CDR1 SGHTA, CDR2 FQGTGA. This CDR3 is CASSRYLAPQEQYF. CDR3 bases: TGTGCCAGCAGCCGATATTTGGCGCCCCAGGAGCAGTACTTC.

The CDR3 loop reads CASSYKPDAYEQYF. CDR3 coding DNA: TGTGCCAGCAGTTATAAGCCGGACGCCTACGAGCAGTACTTC. This sequence joins TRBV6-5 and TRBJ2-7; D unresolved. Germline values: CDR1 MNHEY, CDR2 SVGAGI. This CDR3 has 14 residues. The V and J ends lost 3 bases and 2 bases respectively, with 11 bases between them.

The J gene is TRBJ2-7, the V gene TRBV19; a possible D gene is TRBD1 (6 bases). Per the germline V gene, CDR1 is LNHDA and CDR2 is SQIVND (reference sequence). Trimming removed 8 bases at V and 5 bases at J, with 16 bases between. The CDR3 covers 13 residues. The CDR3: CASRQAATHEQYF. DNA for the CDR3: TGTGCCAGTCGACAGGCCGCGACCCACGAGCAGTACTTC.

This clone has a handful of counts. The V call is TRBV5-1, the J call TRBJ1-1; a weak D match, TRBD1 (5 bases). Trimming removed 3 bases from V and 0 bases from J, with 18 bases in between. Germline values: CDR1 SGHRS, CDR2 YFSETQ. The CDR3 contains 17 residues. CDR3 residues: CASSSIPGRDVNTEAFF. CDR3 in DNA: TGCGCCAGCAGCTCAATTCCAGGGAGGGATGTGAACACTGAAGCTTTCTTT.

The genes are TRBV5-1 and TRBJ2-7; possibly TRBD1 or TRBD2 for D (6 bases each). The CDR3 totals 15 residues. Germline V gives CDR1 SGHRS, CDR2 YFSETQ. The V end lost 4 bases, the J end lost 2 bases, and 16 bases lay between the germline ends. CDR3 amino acids: CASSPAVGGAYEQYF. In nucleotides, the CDR3 is TGCGCCAGCAGCCCGGCGGTCGGGGGCGCCTACGAGCAGTACTTC.

This clone appeared a few times. In DNA form, the CDR3 reads TGCGCCAGCAGCCCCCGAGGCGCCGGAAACACCATATATTTT. Its translation is CASSPRGAGNTIYF. The genes are TRBV5-1 and TRBJ1-3; D remains unclear. Germline CDR1 SGHRS, CDR2 YFSETQ. CDR3 length: 14 amino acids. The V end lost 4 bases, the J end lost 4 bases, and 12 bases lay between the germline ends.

V is TRBV6-1 and J is TRBJ1-2; a weak D match, TRBD1 (6 bases). V was trimmed by 2 bases and J by 4 bases, leaving 20 bases between them. The CDR3 sequence is 17 residues long. From germline, CDR1 is MNHNS and CDR2 SASEGT. CDR3 residues: CASSEQGGAGAFYGYTF. For the CDR3, the DNA is TGTGCCAGCAGTGAACAAGGGGGGGCAGGGGCTTTCTATGGCTACACCTTC.

CDR3 in amino acids: CATSRGRDRAYEQYF. The CDR3 DNA reads as TGTGCCACCAGCAGAGGCCGGGACAGGGCCTACGAGCAGTACTTC. This chain joins TRBV15 and TRBJ2-7; 9 bases align to TRBD1. This CDR3 is built from 15 residues. CDR1 is LNHNV and CDR2 is YYDKDF in the germline V gene (reference sequence). V lost 1 base, J lost 2 bases, and 3 bases stayed unmatched. Filled out from reference TRBV15 and TRBJ2-7, the complete variable domain reads DAMVIQNPRYQVTQFGKPVTLSCSQTLNHNVMYWYQQKSSQAPKLLFHYYDKDFNNEADTPDNFQSRRPNTSFCFLDIRSPGLGDTAMYLCATSRGRDRAYEQYFGPGTRLTVT.

This rearrangement joins TRBV19 to TRBJ1-1; unclear D gene. Trimming took 3 bases from V and 4 from J, leaving 15 bases between them. CDR1 and CDR2 from the germline V gene are LNHDA and SQIVND (reference sequence). The CDR3 runs to 15 residues. The CDR3 here is CASSIAVPGVTEAFF. The CDR3, as DNA: TGTGCCAGTAGTATTGCGGTTCCTGGGGTCACTGAAGCTTTCTTT.

The chain has TRBV19 and TRBJ2-5, with D unresolved. Germline lookup yields CDR1 LNHDA and CDR2 SQIVND (reference sequence). The CDR3 contains 14 residues. V was cut by 4 bases and J by 2 bases, with 11 bases left in between. The DNA for the CDR3 is TGTGCCAGTAGTACCCCTGGCAGGCAAGAGACCCAGTACTTC. Protein product: CASSTPGRQETQYF. Supplemented by reference TRBV19 and TRBJ2-5, the full variable domain reads DGGITQSPKYLFRKEGQNVTLSCEQNLNHDAMYWYRQDPGQGLRLIYYSQIVNDFQKGDIAEGYSVSREKKESFPLTVTSAQKNPTAFYLCASSTPGRQETQYFGPGTRLLVL.

CDR3 residues: CASSPIGGIIGNTIYF. The CDR3 nucleotides are TGTGCCAGCAGTCCAATCGGCGGGATCATTGGAAACACCATATATTTT. The rearrangement links TRBV27 to TRBJ1-3; D call uncertain. CDR1 MNHEY and CDR2 SMNVEV come from the germline V gene (reference sequence). Trimming pared 5 bases from V and 3 bases from J, leaving 17 bases between. The CDR3 runs 16 residues.

Only a few counts were recorded for this clone. The chain is built from TRBV19 and TRBJ1-5; no reliable D call. The germline gives CDR1 LNHDA, CDR2 SQIVND (reference sequence). Trimming cost V 1 base and J 5 bases, with 12 bases left between them. The length of the CDR3 is 15 residues. The CDR3 DNA reads as TGTGCCAGTAGTATAGGTAGGAGGGAAGATCAGCCCCAGCATTTT. Its translation is CASSIGRREDQPQHF.

This clone has only one observation. This rearrangement joins TRBV27 to TRBJ2-1; 7 bases line up with TRBD1. The CDR3 has 16 amino acids. The ends lost 4 bases at V and 0 bases at J; junction bases unmatched: 6. Germline-derived CDR1 and CDR2 are MNHEY and SMNVEV (reference sequence). The CDR3 nucleotides are TGTGCCAGCAGTTCCGACAGGGCCAGCTCCTACAATGAGCAGTTCTTC. This sequence encodes CASSSDRASSYNEQFF.

The V and J genes are TRBV11-3 and TRBJ1-1; unclear D gene. Germline-derived CDR1 and CDR2 are SGHNT and YENEEA. Trimming left V 0 bases short and J 0 bases short, with 23 bases between. This CDR3 has 20 residues. This CDR3 is CASSLDSLWLRRAMNTEAFF. The CDR3 coding sequence is TGTGCCAGCAGCTTAGATTCCTTGTGGCTTCGAAGGGCAATGAACACTGAAGCTTTCTTT.

The gene calls are TRBV29-1 and TRBJ2-6; 10 bases fit TRBD2. Per germline, CDR1 SQVTM and CDR2 ANQGSEA. The J segment lost 0 bases and the V segment lost 1 base, leaving 0 bases of the junction unmatched. The CDR3 is made up of 16 amino acids. CDR3 nucleotide sequence: TGCAGCGTTGAAGGGACTAGCGGCTCTGGGGCCAACGTCCTGACTTTC. Its protein product is CSVEGTSGSGANVLTF.

The V call is TRBV18, the J call TRBJ1-1; possible D gene TRBD1, 5 bases. Germline CDR1 is KGHSH and CDR2 is LQKENI. CDR3 length: 14 residues. Trimming shortened V by 3 bases and J by 5 bases, and 13 bases separated the two germline ends. The CDR3 here is CASSPSWGVTEAFF. CDR3 nucleotides: TGTGCCAGCTCACCTTCCTGGGGGGTGACTGAAGCTTTCTTT.

The V and J genes are TRBV4-2 and TRBJ1-2; D possibly corresponds to TRBD1 (5 bases). CDR1 is LGHNA and CDR2 is YNFKEQ in the germline V gene. Trimming left V 3 bases short and J 1 base short, with 18 bases between. The CDR3 is 17 amino acids. The CDR3 protein is CASSQNRRQIFNYGYTF. Written as DNA, the CDR3 is TGTGCCAGCAGCCAGAACAGGAGACAGATCTTTAACTATGGCTACACCTTC.

The chain uses TRBV6-5 and TRBJ1-1; D is undetermined. The CDR3 is 15 amino acids. CDR1 is MNHEY and CDR2 is SVGAGI in the germline V gene. V lost 5 bases and J lost 4, with 17 bases in between. DNA for the CDR3: TGTGCCAGCAGTCCCCGGAGGCTTTCGGGCACTGAAGCTTTCTTT. Amino acid sequence: CASSPRRLSGTEAFF.